A selection of T cell receptor beta chains follows, all from one sample in a study of monozygotic twins with inflammatory bowel disease. TCRdb derives one entry per CDR3 protein from the 5' RACE reads, leaving out DNA. The sample has fewer than 200,000 distinct CDR3 sequences. Sequenced: blood. The origin of the receptors is a human donor with ulcerative colitis or Crohn's disease, or a healthy co-twin of an affected twin (not recorded which). Each CDR3 is given with its conserved first and last residue. Fields, in order: CDR3 protein, V gene, J gene.

CDR3: CSAKSGAMNTEAFF
V: TRBV29-1
J: TRBJ1-1

CDR3: CASSLASYSASGSPTSYEQYF
V: TRBV5-1
J: TRBJ2-7

CDR3: CASKRESSYNSPLHF
V: TRBV19
J: TRBJ1-6

CDR3: CSAREGYTGELFF
V: TRBV20-1
J: TRBJ2-2

CDR3: CASSLEAGTGEETQYF
V: TRBV6-1
J: TRBJ2-5

CDR3: CSARGLAGDNEQFF
V: TRBV20-1
J: TRBJ2-1

CDR3: CASSVDTERYSNQPQHF
V: TRBV5-1
J: TRBJ1-5

CDR3: CASSARQGRYNEQFF
V: TRBV7-8
J: TRBJ2-1

CDR3: CAWRAGAGYTF
V: TRBV30
J: TRBJ1-2

CDR3: CASGSHNEQFF
V: TRBV10-3
J: TRBJ2-1

CDR3: CASSLNSVDEQFF
V: TRBV12-3/TRBV12-4
J: TRBJ2-1

CDR3: CASSLSGPGAATGELFF
V: TRBV7-2
J: TRBJ2-2

CDR3: CASSQSGNPYEQYF
V: TRBV5-1
J: TRBJ2-7

CDR3: CASGRTENTEAFF
V: TRBV23-1
J: TRBJ1-1

CDR3: CASSLFLAGDNNEQFF
V: TRBV5-1
J: TRBJ2-1

CDR3: CASSQEYAAAKNIQYF
V: TRBV4-2
J: TRBJ2-4

CDR3: CSARGTGGNNSPLHF
V: TRBV20-1
J: TRBJ1-6

CDR3: CASSEVSGDLEQYF
V: TRBV7-2
J: TRBJ2-7

CDR3: CSARLAGANTGELFF
V: TRBV20-1
J: TRBJ2-2

CDR3: CASSNSWLAGLYEQYF
V: TRBV19
J: TRBJ2-7

CDR3: CSASPGLAGRYNEQFF
V: TRBV20-1
J: TRBJ2-1

CDR3: CASSSLGARGELFF
V: TRBV7-2
J: TRBJ2-2

CDR3: CASRRTGNQPQHF
V: TRBV12-3/TRBV12-4
J: TRBJ1-5

CDR3: CASSSPTTGGTGELFF
V: TRBV6-5
J: TRBJ2-2

CDR3: CASSEWASNEQFF
V: TRBV25-1
J: TRBJ2-1

CDR3: CASSPRDRGYGYTF
V: TRBV28
J: TRBJ1-2

CDR3: CASSSRGQGTYNEQFF
V: TRBV5-1
J: TRBJ2-1

CDR3: CASSLGGGSIQETQYF
V: TRBV5-4
J: TRBJ2-5

CDR3: CSARDPGAGGNTEAFF
V: TRBV20-1
J: TRBJ1-1

CDR3: CASSLKGGSYNEQFF
V: TRBV7-3
J: TRBJ2-1

CDR3: CASSSRVSGGNEQFF
V: TRBV5-1
J: TRBJ2-1

CDR3: CSASRRGRELFF
V: TRBV20-1
J: TRBJ2-2

CDR3: CAWRPGTIHNEQFF
V: TRBV30
J: TRBJ2-1

CDR3: CASSLNLAGDQQFF
V: TRBV7-2
J: TRBJ2-1

CDR3: CASSSQTSGKFF
V: TRBV7-8
J: TRBJ2-1

CDR3: CASSLAASYEQFF
V: TRBV7-2
J: TRBJ2-1

CDR3: CVSSRRGNNNSPLHF
V: TRBV6-1
J: TRBJ1-6

CDR3: CASSLRQGGVVGYTF
V: TRBV7-2
J: TRBJ1-2

CDR3: CSARDWGGTSYEQYF
V: TRBV20-1
J: TRBJ2-7

CDR3: CASSLGIAGTDTQYF
V: TRBV7-9
J: TRBJ2-3

CDR3: CASSLEGGGSPLHF
V: TRBV7-2
J: TRBJ1-6

CDR3: CASSLFGQGAETQYF
V: TRBV28
J: TRBJ2-5

CDR3: CATSSGRGLAYNEQFF
V: TRBV15
J: TRBJ2-1